These 26 T cell receptor beta chains were sequenced from one sample in a study of blood T cell repertoires in COVID-19. TCRdb keeps only in-frame clones here, not all; method: immunoSEQ multiplex PCR. The sample carries under 150,000 clones, about 85% recorded once. Sequencing was done on a sample of peripheral blood. All receptors derive from a man at least 80 years old with acute or convalescent COVID-19.

This rearrangement joins TRBV2 to TRBJ1-4; D not certain. This CDR3 has 13 amino acids. CDR1 and CDR2 from the germline V gene are SNHLY and FYNNEI. V gave up 3 bases and J gave up 4 bases, with 6 bases separating them. The CDR3 loop is CASSETRNEKLFF. The CDR3, as DNA: TGTGCCAGCAGTGAGACACGTAATGAAAAACTGTTTTTT.

The chain recombines TRBV19 with TRBJ1-5; the D is unclear. This CDR3 is built from 15 residues. Germline V lookup: CDR1 LNHDA, CDR2 SQIVND (reference sequence). Trimming shortened V by 0 bases and J by 1 base, and 7 bases separated the two germline ends. In DNA form, the CDR3 reads TGTGCCAGTAGTATAGAACCGGGGAGCAATCAGCCCCAGCATTTT. This codes for CASSIEPGSNQPQHF.

The rearrangement links TRBV27 to TRBJ2-3, with 11 bases lining up with TRBD2. The CDR3 is 17 amino acids. The trim removed 5 bases at V and 0 bases at J, leaving 7 bases unmatched. Germline CDR1 MNHEY, CDR2 SMNVEV (reference sequence). CDR3 nucleotides: TGTGCCAGCAGTCCCCTTCGGACTAGCGGGAGCACAGATACGCAGTATTTT. Translated, it gives CASSPLRTSGSTDTQYF.

The V gene is TRBV4-2, the J gene TRBJ2-1; a weak D match, TRBD2 (5 bases). V dropped 3 bases and J dropped 8 bases, with 11 bases sitting between them. The CDR3 totals 13 residues. Germline assignment: CDR1 LGHNA and CDR2 YNFKEQ. This CDR3 reads CASSQGLRDEQFF. Written as DNA, the CDR3 is TGTGCCAGCAGCCAGGGGTTGAGGGATGAGCAGTTCTTC.

The CDR3 loop reads CAWSPWTGAQSGNTIYF. The CDR3 DNA reads as TGTGCCTGGAGTCCTTGGACAGGGGCCCAATCTGGAAACACCATATATTTT. The chain employs TRBV30 and TRBJ1-3; 9 bases fit TRBD1. The germline V gene has CDR1 GTSNPN and CDR2 SVGIG (reference sequence). Germline trimming cut 2 bases from V and 1 base from J; bases unmatched to any gene: 9. This CDR3 region has 17 residues.

This chain links TRBV27 with TRBJ2-1; 9 nucleotides match TRBD1. CDR3 length: 16 residues. The junction had 6 bases not matched to a gene; V was cut back by 5 bases and J by 1 base. Germline V lookup: CDR1 MNHEY, CDR2 SMNVEV (reference sequence). The CDR3 loop reads CASSKRQGGSYNEQFF. Written as DNA, the CDR3 is TGTGCCAGCAGTAAAAGACAGGGGGGGTCCTACAATGAGCAGTTCTTC.

This rearrangement joins TRBV15 to TRBJ1-1, with 9 bases identical to TRBD1. This CDR3 spans 15 amino acids. The ends lost 3 bases at V and 3 bases at J; junction bases unmatched: 5. Germline V CDR1 and CDR2: LNHNV, YYDKDF (reference sequence). This CDR3 is CATSRGQGGHTEAFF. The DNA of the CDR3 is TGTGCCACCAGCAGGGGACAGGGAGGGCACACTGAAGCTTTCTTT.

The rearrangement joins TRBV18 to TRBJ1-2; D is unresolved. Germline V gene data show CDR1 as KGHSH and CDR2 as LQKENI. This CDR3 is built from 13 residues. V lost 5 bases and J 4 bases, leaving 11 bases between the germline ends. The CDR3 reads CASSAREFYGYTF. The CDR3 nucleotides read TGTGCCAGCTCAGCAAGGGAGTTCTATGGCTACACCTTC.

The chain combines TRBV9 with TRBJ1-3, with D perhaps TRBD1 (6 bases). V was shortened by 5 bases and J by 4 bases, with 13 bases between the two germline ends. Germline V gene sequence: CDR1 SGDLS, CDR2 YYNGEE. This CDR3 region has 14 residues. The DNA for the CDR3 is TGTGCCAGCAGTGTCCGAGGACAGGGAAACACCATATATTTT. It is translated as CASSVRGQGNTIYF.

This rearrangement joins TRBV12-3 or TRBV12-4 to TRBJ1-3, with 9 bases that match TRBD1. After removal of 8 bases from V and 4 bases from J, the junction contained 3 bases not matched to a gene. The CDR3 length is 13 residues. The CDR3 loop reads CASDRGFGNTIYF. For the CDR3, the DNA is TGTGCCAGCGACAGGGGGTTCGGAAACACCATATATTTT.

This clone was picked up a small number of times. The chain has TRBV5-4 and TRBJ2-1, with TRBD2 matching 13 bases. The CDR3 totals 15 residues. V was pared by 4 bases and J by 7 bases, with 5 bases of the junction left unmatched. Germline lookup yields CDR1 SGHNT and CDR2 YYREEE (reference sequence). The chain's CDR3 is CASSLTSGGANEQFF. CDR3 nucleotides: TGTGCCAGCAGCCTAACTAGCGGGGGGGCGAATGAGCAGTTCTTC.

The chain recombines TRBV6-6 with TRBJ2-7; tentatively, D is TRBD2 (5 bases). V shed 0 bases and J shed 0 bases, with 9 bases lying between them. Germline loops: CDR1 MNHNY, CDR2 SVGAGI (reference sequence). This CDR3 spans 15 amino acids. As DNA, the CDR3 is TGTGCCAGCAGTTACTCGGCGGGTAGCTCCTACGAGCAGTACTTC. This encodes CASSYSAGSSYEQYF.

The chain combines TRBV19 with TRBJ2-3; 7 nucleotides agree with TRBD2. The CDR3 spans 15 residues. Germline V lookup: CDR1 LNHDA, CDR2 SQIVND (reference sequence). The V and J ends lost 2 bases and 1 base, in that order; junction bases with no gene match: 3. The CDR3 protein is CASSIQGGGTDTQYF. CDR3 nucleotide sequence: TGTGCCAGTAGTATACAGGGAGGGGGCACAGATACGCAGTATTTT.

The chain uses TRBV5-1 and TRBJ2-1, with TRBD2 identical over 14 bases. The CDR3 totals 17 residues. V lost 0 bases and J lost 7; bases outside the gene matches: 6. Looked up from germline, CDR1 is SGHRS and CDR2 is YFSETQ. In DNA, the CDR3 is TGCGCCAGCAGCTTGGCCCGACTAGCGGGGGGGCCGAATGAGCAGTTCTTC. Translating gives CASSLARLAGGPNEQFF.

The chain has TRBV3-1 (or the pseudogene TRBV3-2) and TRBJ1-6, with 7 bases identical to TRBD1. In germline, CDR1 is LGHDT, CDR2 YNNKEL (reference sequence). The CDR3 is 15 amino acids. The ends lost 6 bases at V and 5 bases at J; junction bases unmatched: 7. The CDR3 DNA reads as TGTGCCAGCAGTCCCCTGACAGGGAATAATTCACCCCTCCACTTT. This codes for CASSPLTGNNSPLHF.

This chain joins TRBV5-1 and TRBJ2-7, with 12 bases fitting TRBD2. Losses at the gene ends were 3 bases for V and 5 bases for J; bases not matched to a gene: 6. The germline V gene has CDR1 SGHRS and CDR2 YFSETQ. This CDR3 is 15 amino acids long. The CDR3: CASSYDGLAGNEQYF. CDR3 DNA: TGCGCCAGCAGCTACGATGGACTAGCGGGGAACGAGCAGTACTTC.

The chain uses TRBV12-3 or TRBV12-4 and TRBJ2-7, with D unclear. The CDR3 consists of 13 residues. Trimming shortened V by 3 bases and J by 6 bases, and 12 bases separated the two germline ends. CDR3 bases: TGTGCCAGCAGTTTGCGGATTGAGGTCGAGCAGTACTTC. Residues: CASSLRIEVEQYF.

The J gene is TRBJ1-1, the V gene TRBV5-1, with TRBD1 identical over 7 bases. This CDR3 is 14 amino acids long. Germline V CDR1 and CDR2: SGHRS, YFSETQ. Trimming cost V 2 bases and J 3 bases; bases outside gene matches: 4. The CDR3 coding sequence is TGCGCCAGCAGCTTACAGGGGCAGGACACTGAAGCTTTCTTT. Protein sequence: CASSLQGQDTEAFF.

This clone was detected only a few times. V usage is TRBV7-2 and J usage is TRBJ1-2, with a tentative D call TRBD1 (5 bases). V gave up 5 bases and J gave up 1 base, with 11 bases separating them. Germline-derived CDR1 and CDR2 are SGHTA and FQGNSA. The CDR3 has 14 amino acids. As DNA, the CDR3 is TGTGCCAGCAGCCCACGACAGATTAACTATGGCTACACCTTC. Its protein product is CASSPRQINYGYTF. Complete variable domain (other parts from reference TRBV7-2 and TRBJ1-2): GAGVSQSPSNKVTEKGKDVELRCDPISGHTALYWYRQSLGQGLEFLIYFQGNSAPDKSGLPSDRFSAERTGGSVSTLTIQRTQQEDSAVYLCASSPRQINYGYTFGSGTRLTVV.

This clone was found a few times. The chain uses TRBV7-2 and TRBJ2-2, with 10 bases matching TRBD2. Germline V gene lookup returns CDR1 SGHTA and CDR2 FQGNSA. V gave up 5 bases and J gave up 2 bases; unmatched junction bases: 5. The length of the CDR3 is 16 residues. The CDR3 region has the DNA TGTGCCAGCAGCCGGGGACTAGCGATCAACACCGGGGAGCTGTTTTTT. Amino acid sequence: CASSRGLAINTGELFF.

The gene calls are TRBV3-1 (or the pseudogene TRBV3-2) and TRBJ1-1, with 10 bases identical to TRBD1. The CDR3 covers 13 residues. V dropped 1 base and J dropped 7; count of bases not matched to a gene: 0. The germline V gene encodes CDR1 LGHDT and CDR2 YNNKEL (reference sequence). The CDR3 protein is CASSQGDRGEAFF. CDR3 in DNA: TGTGCCAGCAGCCAAGGGGACAGGGGTGAAGCTTTCTTT.

The rearrangement links TRBV11-3 to TRBJ1-1; D unclear. The CDR3 consists of 14 residues. Germline loops: CDR1 SGHNT, CDR2 YENEEA. Trimming removed 7 bases from V and 4 bases from J, with 16 bases in between. CDR3 in DNA: TGTGCCAGCAAAACAGTTCTCGAGAGCACTGAAGCTTTCTTT. It codes for CASKTVLESTEAFF. The whole variable domain, remainder taken from reference TRBV11-3 and TRBJ1-1, is EAGVVQSPRYKIIEKKQPVAFWCNPISGHNTLYWYLQNLGQGPELLIRYENEEAVDDSQLPKDRFSAERLKGVDSTLKIQPAELGDSAVYLCASKTVLESTEAFFGQGTRLTVV.

The genes are TRBV28 and TRBJ1-1; 8 bases fit TRBD1. Germline assignment: CDR1 MDHEN and CDR2 SYDVKM. The CDR3 totals 12 residues. The ends lost 9 bases at V and 7 bases at J; junction bases unmatched: 7. CDR3 sequence: CASEDRGFEAFF. CDR3 DNA sequence: TGTGCCAGTGAAGACAGGGGATTTGAAGCTTTCTTT. The complete variable domain, with remaining parts taken from reference TRBV28 and TRBJ1-1, reads DVKVTQSSRYLVKRTGEKVFLECVQDMDHENMFWYRQDPGLGLRLIYFSYDVKMKEKGDIPEGYSVSREKKERFSLILESASTNQTSMYLCASEDRGFEAFFGQGTRLTVV.

V and J are TRBV2 and TRBJ2-1; D gene uncertain. The V and J ends lost 7 bases and 0 bases respectively, with 10 bases between them. CDR3 length: 14 amino acids. Per germline, CDR1 SNHLY and CDR2 FYNNEI. CDR3 in amino acids: CASTAPYSYNEQFF. CDR3 nucleotides: TGTGCCAGCACTGCGCCTTACTCCTACAATGAGCAGTTCTTC.

The chain is built from TRBV6-5 and TRBJ1-1; 10 nucleotides agree with TRBD1. Trimming removed 4 bases from V and 4 bases from J; junction bases left unmatched: 9. The CDR3 is 16 amino acids. Germline CDR1 is MNHEY and CDR2 is SVGAGI. The CDR3 sequence is CASSSRTGGYGTEAFF. CDR3 DNA sequence: TGTGCCAGCAGTTCCCGGACAGGGGGGTATGGCACTGAAGCTTTCTTT.

The chain employs TRBV11-2 and TRBJ1-1; D is perhaps TRBD1 (6 bases). CDR3 length: 14 residues. V was cut by 1 base and J by 3 bases, with 9 bases left in between. Germline assignment: CDR1 SGHAT and CDR2 FQNNGV. The CDR3 region is CASSLGPGDTEAFF. For the CDR3, the DNA is TGTGCCAGCAGCTTAGGGCCAGGGGACACTGAAGCTTTCTTT.